Following are 22 T cell receptor beta chains from one sample sequenced in a study of blood T cell repertoires in COVID-19. Assay: immunoSEQ multiplex PCR; the TCRdb copy retains only in-frame clones and omits some. This sample yields over 250,000 clones, of which over 75% are seen a single time; about an eighth belongs to the top ten. Specimen: peripheral blood. These receptors all come from a human donor in a cohort sampled during active COVID-19.

In its sample, this clone was seen a few times. The chain joins TRBV6-1 to TRBJ1-5; TRBD1 matches at 10 bases. From germline, CDR1 is MNHNS and CDR2 SASEGT. This CDR3 comprises 14 residues. The V and J ends lost 7 bases and 4 bases, in that order; junction bases with no gene match: 4. CDR3: CASKPGQGNQPQHF. The CDR3, as DNA: TGTGCCAGCAAACCGGGACAGGGGAATCAGCCCCAGCATTTT.

The chain recombines TRBV11-2 with TRBJ1-5, with D perhaps matching TRBD1 (5 bases). Germline assignment: CDR1 SGHAT and CDR2 FQNNGV. The CDR3 covers 13 residues. V gave up 1 base and J gave up 6 bases, with 7 bases separating them. DNA for the CDR3: TGTGCCAGCAGCTTAGCTAGGGGTCAGCCCCAGCATTTT. The encoded protein is CASSLARGQPQHF.

V and J are TRBV3-1 (or the pseudogene TRBV3-2) and TRBJ1-6; D remains unclear. The length of the CDR3 is 16 residues. The germline gives CDR1 LGHDT, CDR2 YNNKEL (reference sequence). Trimming pared 2 bases from V and 5 bases from J, leaving 13 bases between. The CDR3 protein is CASSQLGPIDNSPLHF. As DNA, the CDR3 is TGTGCCAGCAGCCAACTTGGCCCGATCGATAATTCACCCCTCCACTTT.

As concerns this clone: This CDR3 is also generated by other DNA sequences in the sample. The chain couples TRBV9 to TRBJ1-5; 8 bases are shared with TRBD1. This CDR3 contains 15 residues. V shed 0 bases, J shed 6 bases, and the junction held 5 bases outside the gene matches. Germline CDR1 is SGDLS and CDR2 is YYNGEE. The chain's CDR3 is CASSVGGQGGQPQHF. The CDR3 coding sequence is TGTGCCAGCAGCGTAGGAGGACAGGGAGGTCAGCCCCAGCATTTT.

The CDR3 sequence is CASSPGVAMTSEQYF. Here the CDR3 DNA reads TGTGCCAGTAGTCCCGGGGTAGCGATGACCAGCGAGCAGTACTTC. The chain has TRBV19 and TRBJ2-7; perhaps TRBD2 as D (5 bases). The CDR3 totals 15 residues. The V and J ends lost 5 bases and 6 bases respectively, with 20 bases between them. The germline gives CDR1 LNHDA, CDR2 SQIVND (reference sequence).

The rearrangement links TRBV18 to TRBJ2-7, with 8 bases lining up with TRBD1. The CDR3 contains 14 residues. V shed 3 bases and J 6 bases; nucleotides not matched to a gene: 7. Germline V gene lookup returns CDR1 KGHSH and CDR2 LQKENI. DNA for the CDR3: TGTGCCAGCTCACCCCGACAGGGGAATGTCGAGCAGTACTTC. Translated: CASSPRQGNVEQYF.

V and J are TRBV6-5 and TRBJ2-7; TRBD1 is a possible D gene (6 bases). Trimming took 4 bases from V and 11 from J, leaving 18 bases between them. CDR3 size: 13 residues. The germline CDR1 and CDR2 sequences are MNHEY and SVGAGI. CDR3 nucleotides: TGTGCCAGCAGTTCAGGGGTGAGTTCTGGAGAGTACTTC. Protein: CASSSGVSSGEYF.

A note on this clone: Different DNA sequences within this sample yield the same CDR3. V and J are TRBV6-5 and TRBJ2-5, with TRBD1 matching 8 bases. Trimming cost V 6 bases and J 3 bases; bases outside gene matches: 3. CDR3 length: 13 amino acids. Germline CDR1 is MNHEY and CDR2 is SVGAGI. CDR3 coding DNA: TGTGCCAGCAGCCTGACAGGGGAAGAGACCCAGTACTTC. Translation gives CASSLTGEETQYF.

This chain connects TRBV5-1 to TRBJ2-1; D ambiguous. The V end lost 0 bases, the J end lost 6 bases, and 10 bases lay between the germline ends. The germline V gene encodes CDR1 SGHRS and CDR2 YFSETQ. The CDR3 length is 14 residues. This CDR3 reads CASSLGQDINEQFF. Written as DNA, the CDR3 is TGCGCCAGCAGCTTGGGGCAGGATATCAATGAGCAGTTCTTC.

This clone was seen just once. The chain has TRBV5-4 and TRBJ2-2; possibly TRBD1 for D (6 bases). V lost 3 bases and J lost 8, with 14 bases in between. CDR1 SGHNT and CDR2 YYREEE come from the germline V gene (reference sequence). This CDR3 is 14 amino acids long. CDR3 amino acids: CASSSHLRGGELFF. CDR3 in DNA: TGTGCCAGCAGCTCCCACCTCAGGGGAGGGGAGCTGTTTTTT.

This chain links TRBV19 with TRBJ2-1; a possible D gene is TRBD2 (6 bases). This CDR3 is 16 amino acids long. V lost 1 base and J 5 bases, leaving 15 bases between the germline ends. Germline CDR1 reads LNHDA; CDR2 reads SQIVND (reference sequence). The CDR3 DNA sequence: TGTGCCAGTAGTATAGGGGCGGGAAGGGCTAACAATGAGCAGTTCTTC. The encoded protein is CASSIGAGRANNEQFF. The whole variable domain, filled in from reference TRBV19 and TRBJ2-1, reads DGGITQSPKYLFRKEGQNVTLSCEQNLNHDAMYWYRQDPGQGLRLIYYSQIVNDFQKGDIAEGYSVSREKKESFPLTVTSAQKNPTAFYLCASSIGAGRANNEQFFGPGTRLTVL.

This chain links TRBV2 with TRBJ1-1; 8 bases line up with TRBD1. The CDR3 spans 13 residues. Looked up from germline, CDR1 is SNHLY and CDR2 is FYNNEI. Losses at the gene ends were 9 bases for V and 1 base for J; bases not matched to a gene: 4. The CDR3 DNA reads as TGTGCCAGGTCCGGGACAGGGAACACTGAAGCTTTCTTT. It encodes CARSGTGNTEAFF.

J is TRBJ1-2 and V is TRBV6-5; no clear D gene. Germline values: CDR1 MNHEY, CDR2 SVGAGI. The CDR3 loop spans 14 amino acids. V lost 0 bases and J 7 bases, leaving 12 bases between the germline ends. The CDR3 loop reads CASSYSGSSSGYTF. CDR3 DNA sequence: TGTGCCAGCAGTTACTCGGGCTCCTCCAGTGGCTACACCTTC.

The chain combines TRBV7-9 with TRBJ1-5; TRBD1 might be the D (5 bases). This CDR3 is built from 17 residues. The germline gives CDR1 SEHNR, CDR2 FQNEAQ (reference sequence). Between the trimmed V and J ends, which lost 4 bases and 2 bases, there was a span of 18 bases. DNA of the CDR3: TGTGCCAGCAGCTCCTCAAATGGGGGAGGGGGCAATCAGCCCCAGCATTTT. Protein sequence: CASSSSNGGGGNQPQHF.

This clone was seen just once. The V and J genes are TRBV28 and TRBJ1-2; D perhaps matches TRBD1 (6 bases). Trimming removed 7 bases from V and 9 bases from J, with 18 bases in between. The CDR3 consists of 13 residues. The germline CDR1 and CDR2 sequences are MDHEN and SYDVKM. The DNA for the CDR3 is TGTGCCAGCATCGAGCGGGGGCGGAGTAGCTACACCTTC. As protein: CASIERGRSSYTF.

J is TRBJ2-1 and V is TRBV6-1, with 7 bases that match TRBD2. The germline gives CDR1 MNHNS, CDR2 SASEGT. Trimming removed 3 bases from V and 0 bases from J; junction bases left unmatched: 2. The CDR3 totals 15 residues. CDR3 region: CASSESGNSYNEQFF. CDR3 DNA sequence: TGTGCCAGCAGTGAGAGCGGGAACTCCTACAATGAGCAGTTCTTC.

This chain joins TRBV9 and TRBJ2-3, with D uncertain. CDR1 is SGDLS, CDR2 YYNGEE, per germline. V dropped 0 bases and J dropped 0 bases, with 11 bases sitting between them. The CDR3 runs to 16 residues. In DNA, the CDR3 is TGTGCCAGCAGCGTAGGTGGAGTTGCTAGCACAGATACGCAGTATTTT. It yields the protein CASSVGGVASTDTQYF.

The genes are TRBV29-1 and TRBJ2-7; D gene ambiguous. V was clipped by 5 bases and J by 7 bases, with 18 bases between them. Per the germline V gene, CDR1 is SQVTM and CDR2 is ANQGSEA. The CDR3 covers 13 residues. CDR3 region: CSVQSYSASEQYF. CDR3 nucleotides: TGCAGCGTTCAGAGTTACAGTGCCTCGGAGCAGTACTTC.

This chain uses TRBV20-1 with TRBJ2-7; possible D gene TRBD2, 6 bases. Trimming shortened V by 3 bases and J by 4 bases, and 16 bases separated the two germline ends. The CDR3 loop spans 14 amino acids. Germline values: CDR1 DFQATT, CDR2 SNEGSKA (reference sequence). CDR3 loop: CSASRDSTLYEQYF. The DNA for the CDR3 is TGCAGTGCTAGTAGGGACTCGACATTATACGAGCAGTACTTC.

V and J are TRBV7-9 and TRBJ1-2; D perhaps matches TRBD1 (6 bases). Trimming cost V 4 bases and J 2 bases, with 14 bases left between them. The CDR3 extends over 15 amino acids. CDR1 SEHNR and CDR2 FQNEAQ come from the germline V gene (reference sequence). The CDR3 bases are TGTGCCAGCAGCTCTTCTGCAGGGGTGAACTATGGCTACACCTTC. Protein: CASSSSAGVNYGYTF. The entire variable domain, with the rest obtained from reference TRBV7-9 and TRBJ1-2, is as follows: DTGVSQNPRHKITKRGQNVTFRCDPISEHNRLYWYRQTLGQGPEFLTYFQNEAQLEKSRLLSDRFSAERPKGSFSTLEIQRTEQGDSAMYLCASSSSAGVNYGYTFGSGTRLTVV.

This clone was detected once. V is TRBV14 and J is TRBJ2-1; unclear D gene. The CDR3 is made up of 13 amino acids. CDR1 is SGHDN and CDR2 is FVKESK in the germline V gene. Trimming removed 0 bases from V and 8 bases from J, with 8 bases in between. The CDR3 DNA reads as TGTGCCAGCAGCCAAGAGTCCTTCTATGAGCAGTTCTTC. Translation: CASSQESFYEQFF.

This clone occurred a few times. The chain employs TRBV21-1 and TRBJ2-2; whether TRBD2, the table's D call, matches the DNA was not checked. TRBV21-1 has pseudogene status. The CDR3 has 14 amino acids. DNA of the CDR3: TGTGCCAGCAGCGCTCGCGCCAACACCGGGGAGCTGTTTTTT. Protein sequence: CASSARANTGELFF.